This T cell receptor (beta chain) was identified during a study of T cell responses to AZD1222 COVID-19 vaccine. Whole-study findings and limits: The sample set comprised mostly white British donors with more females, and clonal diversity was possibly underestimated. Reports say nearly half of spike-specific TCRs go after unmutated variant regions. With two AZD1222 doses given, Spike-specific TCR breadth and depth both rose. Without day 14 samples, only post-peak T cell repertoires were studied.

As concerns this clone: Its cognate antigen is unknown.

Clones were read by immunoSEQ multiplex PCR, and TCRdb kept only the in-frame ones, dropping some. This sample has under 110,000 clones, with roughly nine tenths found just once. V lost 3 bases to trimming and J lost 2 bases, with 7 bases between them. The CDR3 runs to 13 residues. Germline assignment: CDR1 MNHEY and CDR2 SMNVEV (reference sequence). This clonotype was obtained from an adult in good health. Specimen: peripheral blood, collected on day 0 of AZD1222 vaccination. This chain uses TRBV27 with TRBJ1-2; the D is unclear. CDR3 in DNA: TGTGCCAGCAGTTTGACAAAAAACTATGGCTACACCTTC. Translation gives CASSLTKNYGYTF.